Each of the 31 T cell receptor beta chains below was sequenced from the same sample in a study of cytotoxic CD8 clonotypes in ibrutinib-treated CLL (dated by TCRdb to the early 2020s). The library was generated by the immunoSEQ multiplex PCR assay. TCRdb took over this immuneACCESS table, retaining in-frame rearrangements with V and J assigned. Such tables are incomplete; in checked studies, under half of the missing clones stem from an unresolved V gene, and the remainder is unexplained. The sample table contains approximately 300,000 clones; only one count was recorded for about 77% of them. The ten largest clones add up to approximately 7% of the sample. Source: PBMCs, taken before ibrutinib treatment. The source is a human donor with chronic lymphocytic leukemia.

The rearrangement links TRBV28 to TRBJ1-2; D might be TRBD1 (5 bases). Trimming stripped 2 bases from V and 0 bases from J, with 10 bases between. Germline V gene lookup returns CDR1 MDHEN and CDR2 SYDVKM. The length of the CDR3 is 15 residues. DNA of the CDR3: TGTGCCAGCAGTTTAGGGCTGGGGGCTAACTATGGCTACACCTTC. It codes for CASSLGLGANYGYTF.

The chain links TRBV5-1 to TRBJ2-5, with D hard to call. The germline V gene encodes CDR1 SGHRS and CDR2 YFSETQ. The length of the CDR3 is 15 residues. Trimming took off 1 base at V and 5 bases at J, with 15 bases between the two ends. CDR3 DNA: TGCGCCAGCAGCTTGTGGTGGGAACCCGGGGAGACCCAGTACTTC. Its translation is CASSLWWEPGETQYF.

Details on this clone: Other DNA variants within this sample encode the same CDR3. V usage is TRBV7-9 and J usage is TRBJ1-2; no clear D gene. Trimming removed 0 bases from V and 3 bases from J, with 5 bases in between. In germline, CDR1 is SEHNR, CDR2 FQNEAQ (reference sequence). The CDR3 length is 13 residues. The CDR3 spells CASSLAGDYGYTF. The CDR3 nucleotides read TGTGCCAGCAGCTTAGCCGGCGACTATGGCTACACCTTC.

V and J are TRBV2 and TRBJ2-5; unclear D gene. The CDR3 consists of 12 residues. Germline CDR1 and CDR2: SNHLY and FYNNEI. Trimming removed 9 bases from V and 1 base from J, with 9 bases in between. The CDR3 region has the DNA TGTGCCAGTAATGAAATCCAAGAGACCCAGTACTTC. Translating gives CASNEIQETQYF.

The gene calls are TRBV7-3 and TRBJ2-4; 10 bases are a match to TRBD1. Looked up from germline, CDR1 is SGHTA and CDR2 is FQGTGA. This CDR3 comprises 12 residues. The junction had 3 bases not matched to a gene; V was cut back by 5 bases and J by 11 bases. The CDR3 DNA reads TGTGCCAGCAGCGCAGGGACAGGGGTTCAGTACTTC. As protein: CASSAGTGVQYF.

This chain connects TRBV9 to TRBJ2-7; D is ambiguous. The CDR3 spans 16 residues. Germline assignment: CDR1 SGDLS and CDR2 YYNGEE. Between the trimmed V and J ends, which lost 0 bases and 6 bases, there was a span of 19 bases. DNA of the CDR3: TGTGCCAGCAGCGTAGTCAGCCACCAGTCTTCTTCCGAGCAGTACTTC. This gives the protein CASSVVSHQSSSEQYF.

This clone was recorded only once. The chain couples TRBV28 to TRBJ1-2, with D hard to call. CDR3 length equals 14 residues. Trimming took off 8 bases at V and 4 bases at J, with 17 bases between the two ends. The germline V gene encodes CDR1 MDHEN and CDR2 SYDVKM. The CDR3 loop reads CASAPRRVIYGYTF. The CDR3 DNA sequence: TGTGCCAGCGCTCCCAGGAGAGTCATCTATGGCTACACCTTC.

This chain connects TRBV19 to TRBJ1-5, with D hard to call. The CDR3 runs to 16 residues. Trimming cost V 6 bases and J 0 bases, with 15 bases left between them. CDR1 is LNHDA and CDR2 is SQIVND in the germline V gene (reference sequence). The CDR3 loop reads CASSIGGGISNQPQHF. The CDR3 bases are TGTGCCAGTAGCATCGGTGGAGGAATTAGCAATCAGCCCCAGCATTTT. Based on the CDR3 plus reference TRBV19 and TRBJ1-5, the full variable domain is DGGITQSPKYLFRKEGQNVTLSCEQNLNHDAMYWYRQDPGQGLRLIYYSQIVNDFQKGDIAEGYSVSREKKESFPLTVTSAQKNPTAFYLCASSIGGGISNQPQHFGDGTRLSIL.

The table lists this clone with many counts. V and J are TRBV10-3 and TRBJ1-4; weak D call: TRBD1 (5 bases). Germline values: CDR1 ENHRY, CDR2 SYGVKD. CDR3 length equals 17 residues. The V and J ends lost 0 bases and 0 bases respectively, with 11 bases between them. This CDR3 is CAISESGGLTTNEKLFF. For the CDR3, the DNA is TGTGCCATCAGTGAGTCCGGGGGGTTGACAACTAATGAAAAACTGTTTTTT.

The J gene is TRBJ1-2, the V gene TRBV6-6, with D possibly TRBD1 on 6 matching bases. Germline loops: CDR1 MNHNY, CDR2 SVGAGI (reference sequence). This CDR3 contains 14 residues. The V and J ends lost 6 bases and 8 bases respectively, with 19 bases between them. The CDR3 loop is CASSTPPPTGGYTF. The DNA for the CDR3 is TGTGCCAGCAGCACCCCGCCCCCGACAGGCGGCTACACCTTC.

J is TRBJ2-5 and V is TRBV29-1; no clear D gene. From germline, CDR1 is SQVTM and CDR2 ANQGSEA. The CDR3 extends over 13 amino acids. V lost 2 bases and J 1 base, leaving 8 bases between the germline ends. CDR3 sequence reads: CSVELSAQETQYF. DNA for the CDR3: TGCAGCGTTGAATTGTCAGCCCAAGAGACCCAGTACTTC.

This chain connects TRBV11-3 to TRBJ2-1, with 11 nucleotides matching TRBD2. The V and J ends lost 3 bases and 5 bases, in that order; junction bases with no gene match: 9. Germline V gene sequence: CDR1 SGHNT, CDR2 YENEEA. This CDR3 has 17 amino acids. CDR3 sequence reads: CASSFFSGTSGNNEQFF. The CDR3 DNA sequence: TGTGCCAGCAGCTTCTTTTCCGGGACTAGCGGCAACAATGAGCAGTTCTTC.

The chain uses TRBV7-2 and TRBJ2-5; D is undetermined. CDR3 length: 14 residues. V lost 1 base, J lost 5 bases, and 11 bases lay in between. Germline CDR1 and CDR2: SGHTA and FQGNSA. As DNA, the CDR3 is TGTGCCAGCAGCTTAGTTAGTGCCATGGAGACCCAGTACTTC. It encodes CASSLVSAMETQYF.

The chain joins TRBV30 to TRBJ2-5; 13 positions match TRBD2. Germline loops: CDR1 GTSNPN, CDR2 SVGIG (reference sequence). CDR3 size: 17 residues. V lost 3 bases to trimming and J lost 5 bases; unmatched junction nucleotides: 12. CDR3 sequence: CAWRELAGGPSWETQYF. In DNA form, the CDR3 reads TGTGCCTGGAGGGAACTAGCGGGAGGGCCTTCGTGGGAGACCCAGTACTTC.

V usage is TRBV11-3 and J usage is TRBJ2-5; perhaps TRBD1 as D (6 bases). The CDR3 is 16 residues long. Per germline, CDR1 SGHNT and CDR2 YENEEA. The ends were cut back, 1 base at V and 2 bases at J, with 14 bases in the middle. The CDR3 region has the DNA TGTGCCAGCAGCTTAGGGGTCGGAGGACAGCAAGAGACCCAGTACTTC. Protein product: CASSLGVGGQQETQYF.

The chain is built from TRBV27 and TRBJ2-1; D may be TRBD1 or TRBD2 (5 bases each). This CDR3 region has 12 residues. The germline CDR1 and CDR2 sequences are MNHEY and SMNVEV (reference sequence). Trimming left V 4 bases short and J 9 bases short, with 10 bases between. CDR3 residues: CASSWGYGEQFF. In nucleotides, the CDR3 is TGTGCCAGCAGTTGGGGGTACGGTGAGCAGTTCTTC.

The chain joins TRBV7-8 to TRBJ1-5; D ambiguous. Trimming took 5 bases from V and 9 from J, leaving 11 bases between them. Germline-derived CDR1 and CDR2 are SGHVS and FQNEAQ. The CDR3 contains 12 residues. The CDR3 DNA sequence: TGTGCCAGCAGCCCCGAAGGAAGGCCCCAGCATTTT. This codes for CASSPEGRPQHF.

The chain joins TRBV7-8 to TRBJ1-2; D might be TRBD1 (5 bases). The V gene's germline CDR1 is SGHVS and CDR2 FQNEAQ. CDR3 size: 14 residues. V lost 1 base to trimming and J lost 4 bases, with 10 bases between them. CDR3 sequence (DNA): TGTGCCAGCAGCTTAGGGGCAGGGTTCTATGGCTACACCTTC. Protein: CASSLGAGFYGYTF.

The chain has TRBV7-9 and TRBJ2-3; D not resolved. Germline CDR1 is SEHNR and CDR2 is FQNEAQ (reference sequence). The ends were cut back, 1 base at V and 0 bases at J, with 11 bases in the middle. This CDR3 comprises 16 residues. The CDR3 is CASSLGQVTSTDTQYF. CDR3 in DNA: TGTGCCAGCAGCTTAGGGCAGGTAACTAGCACAGATACGCAGTATTTT.

CDR3 in amino acids: CASSVRTGVYYEQYF. In DNA, the CDR3 is TGTGCCAGCAGCGTAAGGACAGGGGTGTACTACGAGCAGTACTTC. The genes are TRBV9 and TRBJ2-7, with 9 bases lining up with TRBD1. With V trimmed by 1 base and J by 3 bases, 5 bases remained unmatched. Germline CDR1 SGDLS, CDR2 YYNGEE. This CDR3 contains 15 residues.

The chain uses TRBV18 and TRBJ2-1; 10 bases match TRBD2. J was trimmed by 8 bases and V by 4 bases; bases with no gene match: 5. The germline gives CDR1 KGHSH, CDR2 LQKENI. The CDR3 has 14 residues. CDR3 loop: CASSRASGSYEQFF. CDR3 nucleotides: TGTGCCAGCTCACGGGCTAGCGGGAGCTATGAGCAGTTCTTC.

The rearrangement joins TRBV28 to TRBJ2-3; TRBD2 is a possible D gene (6 bases). V was cut by 3 bases and J by 5 bases, with 12 bases left in between. This CDR3 has 14 residues. Germline V gene lookup returns CDR1 MDHEN and CDR2 SYDVKM. CDR3 in amino acids: CASSFASVVDTQYF. CDR3 DNA sequence: TGTGCCAGCAGTTTTGCTAGCGTTGTAGATACGCAGTATTTT.

The chain uses TRBV5-4 and TRBJ1-2; D is possibly TRBD1 (5 bases). This CDR3 comprises 13 residues. In germline, CDR1 is SGHNT, CDR2 YYREEE (reference sequence). V was clipped by 4 bases and J by 5 bases, with 12 bases between them. CDR3 in amino acids: CASSAVRGYGYTF. CDR3 in DNA: TGTGCCAGCAGCGCGGTTAGGGGATATGGCTACACCTTC.

V and J are TRBV13 and TRBJ2-7, with a possible D match to TRBD2 (5 bases). The CDR3 has 14 residues. V lost 2 bases and J lost 2, with 10 bases in between. Germline values: CDR1 PRHDT, CDR2 FYEKMQ (reference sequence). This CDR3 reads CASSLSGTAYEQYF. The CDR3 region has the DNA TGTGCCAGCAGCTTAAGCGGAACTGCCTACGAGCAGTACTTC. Looking up the rest from reference TRBV13 and TRBJ2-7 gives the full variable domain: AAGVIQSPRHLIKEKRETATLKCYPIPRHDTVYWYQQGPGQDPQFLISFYEKMQSDKGSIPDRFSAQQFSDYHSELNMSSLELGDSALYFCASSLSGTAYEQYFGPGTRLTVT.

V gene TRBV27 combines with J gene TRBJ2-7; tentatively, D is TRBD1 (5 bases). The V end lost 2 bases, the J end lost 4 bases, and 12 bases lay between the germline ends. Germline CDR1 MNHEY, CDR2 SMNVEV (reference sequence). CDR3 length: 14 amino acids. The CDR3 nucleotides read TGTGCCAGCAGTTTAAGGTCCAGGGCGTACGAGCAGTACTTC. Translated, it gives CASSLRSRAYEQYF.

The chain recombines TRBV18 with TRBJ2-5, with 9 bases identical to TRBD1. The ends lost 3 bases at V and 5 bases at J; junction bases unmatched: 7. CDR3 length equals 15 residues. CDR1 and CDR2 from the germline V gene are KGHSH and LQKENI. DNA for the CDR3: TGTGCCAGCTCACCCGGGACAGGGAGGCGGGAGACCCAGTACTTC. Amino acids: CASSPGTGRRETQYF.

This clone occurred once. The V call is TRBV29-1, the J call TRBJ2-5, with D tentatively TRBD1 (6 bases). V lost 3 bases and J 7 bases, leaving 18 bases between the germline ends. CDR1 and CDR2 from the germline V gene are SQVTM and ANQGSEA. This CDR3 has 14 amino acids. CDR3 protein: CSVDGDTGVGTQYF. The CDR3 nucleotides read TGCAGCGTTGACGGGGACACTGGGGTTGGGACCCAGTACTTC. Together with reference TRBV29-1 and TRBJ2-5, the CDR3 gives the full variable domain: SAVISQKPSRDICQRGTSLTIQCQVDSQVTMMFWYRQQPGQSLTLIATANQGSEATYESGFVIDKFPISRPNLTFSTLTVSNMSPEDSSIYLCSVDGDTGVGTQYFGPGTRLLVL.

This clone came up once. The chain couples TRBV9 to TRBJ1-2; a weak D match, TRBD1 (5 bases). Trimming took 4 bases from V and 1 from J, leaving 20 bases between them. This CDR3 is 17 amino acids long. Germline values: CDR1 SGDLS, CDR2 YYNGEE. The CDR3 coding sequence is TGTGCCAGCAGCACACACCCCGACCTGACAGTTAACTATGGCTACACCTTC. It is translated as CASSTHPDLTVNYGYTF.

The gene calls are TRBV29-1 and TRBJ1-5; 8 bases match TRBD1. Per the germline V gene, CDR1 is SQVTM and CDR2 is ANQGSEA. This CDR3 region has 13 residues. V was pared by 6 bases and J by 6 bases, with 7 bases of the junction left unmatched. This CDR3 reads CSVSQGAFQPQHF. CDR3 sequence (DNA): TGCAGCGTGTCGCAGGGGGCGTTTCAGCCCCAGCATTTT.

The CDR3 reads CATSRDDRVQQETQYF. The CDR3 DNA reads TGTGCCACCAGCAGAGATGATCGGGTTCAACAAGAGACCCAGTACTTC. This rearrangement joins TRBV15 to TRBJ2-5; D unclear. This CDR3 region has 16 residues. V gave up 0 bases and J gave up 2 bases, with 13 bases separating them. Per germline, CDR1 LNHNV and CDR2 YYDKDF (reference sequence).

The gene calls are TRBV9 and TRBJ2-3; 9 bases fit TRBD2. Germline CDR1 is SGDLS and CDR2 is YYNGEE. Unmatched junction bases numbered 7, after V lost 2 bases and J lost 3 bases. CDR3 size: 16 residues. CDR3 protein: CASSVFSGSRTDTQYF. The DNA of the CDR3 is TGTGCCAGCAGCGTTTTTAGCGGGAGTCGAACAGATACGCAGTATTTT.